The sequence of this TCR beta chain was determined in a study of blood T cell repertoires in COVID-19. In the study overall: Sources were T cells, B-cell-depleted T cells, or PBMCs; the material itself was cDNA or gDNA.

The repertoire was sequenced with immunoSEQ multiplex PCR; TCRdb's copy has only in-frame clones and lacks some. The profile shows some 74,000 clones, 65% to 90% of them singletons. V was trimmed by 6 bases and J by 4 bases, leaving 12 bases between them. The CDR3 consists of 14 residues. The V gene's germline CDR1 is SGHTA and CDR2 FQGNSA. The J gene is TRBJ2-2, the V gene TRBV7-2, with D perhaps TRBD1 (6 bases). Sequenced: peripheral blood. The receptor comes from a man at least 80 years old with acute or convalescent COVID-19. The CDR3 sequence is CASSRDIITGELFF. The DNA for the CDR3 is TGTGCCAGCAGTCGGGACATCATCACCGGGGAGCTGTTTTTT.